This T cell receptor beta chain emerged from a study of tumor-infiltrating lymphocytes in primary liver carcinoma. TCR beta cDNA came from about 0.55 ug total RNA, primed with a constant-region primer. Researchers made the TCR beta libraries by running three nested multiplex PCR rounds with slightly modified ARM-PCR. A C-beta reverse primer was combined with TRBV1-TRBV30 forward primers in the first two PCR rounds, and each round had roughly 11 cycles. TCRdb called the multiplex PCR reads again in MiXCR, with one record for every CDR3 protein. Of about 97,000 distinct CDR3 sequences in the sample, around 66% were seen once. Looked up from germline, CDR1 is SGHAT and CDR2 is FQNNGV. Trimming removed 10 bases from V and 6 bases from J, with 25 bases in between. This CDR3 has 16 amino acids. From approximately 20-30 mg of unsorted bulk tissue, DNA and RNA were co-extracted together.

Sample: liver tumor tissue from sampling region 2. The sample's subset: tumor region T2, inferior pole. The source is a woman aged 55 to 70 with primary liver carcinoma and hepatitis B virus infection. V is TRBV11-2 and J is TRBJ2-1; D might be TRBD1 (5 bases). CDR3 DNA: TGTGCCAACAGGCGAATAAACCCCGAGGTTGCCAATGAGCAGTTCTTC. Translating it yields CANRRINPEVANEQFF.